The 19 T cell receptor beta chains in this list originate from one sample, sequenced in a study of T cell responses to AZD1222 COVID-19 vaccine. Sequencing used immunoSEQ multiplex PCR; TCRdb keeps in-frame clones, though not all of them. Of around 50,000 clones detected, about 86% appear once; the ten largest clones hold about a sixth. The sample consisted of peripheral blood, taken on day 0 of AZD1222 vaccination. These receptors were taken from an adult in good health.

The rearrangement joins TRBV9 to TRBJ2-2, with 12 bases lining up with TRBD2. With 0 bases clipped from V and 5 bases from J, the junction kept 8 bases outside the gene matches. The germline gives CDR1 SGDLS, CDR2 YYNGEE. CDR3 length: 18 residues. CDR3 nucleotides: TGTGCCAGCAGCGTAGGGGCCCTAGCGGGAGGGCCTACCGGGGAGCTGTTTTTT. Translating it yields CASSVGALAGGPTGELFF.

The rearrangement links TRBV5-1 to TRBJ2-1; tentatively, D is TRBD2 (7 bases). Deletions cut 0 bases from V and 5 bases from J, with 12 bases between. The V gene's germline CDR1 is SGHRS and CDR2 YFSETQ. The CDR3 totals 15 residues. For the CDR3, the DNA is TGCGCCAGCAGCTTGGAAGGGGGGGTACACAATGAGCAGTTCTTC. Protein product: CASSLEGGVHNEQFF. Variable domain in full (rest from reference TRBV5-1 and TRBJ2-1): KAGVTQTPRYLIKTRGQQVTLSCSPISGHRSVSWYQQTPGQGLQFLFEYFSETQRNKGNFPGRFSGRQFSNSRSEMNVSTLELGDSALYLCASSLEGGVHNEQFFGPGTRLTVL.

V and J are TRBV20-1 and TRBJ1-2, with D uncertain. The CDR3 spans 11 residues. V dropped 2 bases and J dropped 11 bases, with 12 bases sitting between them. Germline loops: CDR1 DFQATT, CDR2 SNEGSKA (reference sequence). The CDR3 DNA is TGCAGTGCTAGATGGGATTCCGCGTACACCTTC. Residues: CSARWDSAYTF.

The rearrangement joins TRBV7-9 to TRBJ2-7; D is unresolved. Trimming removed 5 bases at V and 7 bases at J, with 15 bases between. The germline gives CDR1 SEHNR, CDR2 FQNEAQ (reference sequence). This CDR3 is 13 amino acids long. CDR3 region: CASSPSSTREQYF. In DNA form, the CDR3 reads TGTGCCAGCAGCCCGTCTTCTACCCGGGAGCAGTACTTC.

The chain links TRBV15 to TRBJ2-1; tentatively, D is TRBD2 (6 bases). From germline, CDR1 is LNHNV and CDR2 YYDKDF (reference sequence). Trimming took 1 base from V and 4 from J, leaving 14 bases between them. The CDR3 extends over 16 amino acids. The CDR3 sequence is CATSRVRLTSYNEQFF. The CDR3 bases are TGTGCCACCAGCAGAGTTCGATTGACTAGTTACAATGAGCAGTTCTTC. Full variable domain (rest looked up from reference TRBV15 and TRBJ2-1): DAMVIQNPRYQVTQFGKPVTLSCSQTLNHNVMYWYQQKSSQAPKLLFHYYDKDFNNEADTPDNFQSRRPNTSFCFLDIRSPGLGDTAMYLCATSRVRLTSYNEQFFGPGTRLTVL.

The rearrangement links TRBV5-1 to TRBJ1-4, with TRBD1 identical over 10 bases. Trimming removed 7 bases from V and 6 bases from J; junction bases left unmatched: 6. The germline V gene has CDR1 SGHRS and CDR2 YFSETQ. The CDR3 contains 14 residues. The CDR3 is CASGPGTGDEKLFF. The CDR3 DNA sequence: TGCGCCAGCGGCCCCGGGACAGGGGATGAAAAACTGTTTTTT.

This clone was detected only once. The rearrangement joins TRBV4-1 to TRBJ1-2, with 7 positions matching TRBD1. The CDR3 spans 14 residues. The ends lost 1 base at V and 4 bases at J; junction bases unmatched: 3. Germline loops: CDR1 MGHRA, CDR2 YSYEKL. CDR3 sequence: CASSQGQGGYGYTF. Written as DNA, the CDR3 is TGCGCCAGCAGCCAAGGCCAGGGGGGCTATGGCTACACCTTC.

The rearrangement joins TRBV9 to TRBJ2-1; D gene unclear. Germline V gene sequence: CDR1 SGDLS, CDR2 YYNGEE. V was clipped by 0 bases and J by 2 bases, with 9 bases between them. There are 15 residues in the CDR3. CDR3 bases: TGTGCCAGCAGCGTAGAGGGCGGTCCCTACAATGAGCAGTTCTTC. Translated, it gives CASSVEGGPYNEQFF.

CDR3 sequence (DNA): TGTGCCAGCAGTGAAGTCCCTAGGAACAATCAGCCCCAGCATTTT. Amino acid sequence: CASSEVPRNNQPQHF. V gene TRBV6-1 combines with J gene TRBJ1-5; D is uncertain. The CDR3 is 15 residues long. The germline V and J ends were trimmed by 1 base and 3 bases, with 10 bases remaining between them. The germline CDR1 and CDR2 sequences are MNHNS and SASEGT.

The V and J genes are TRBV6-5 and TRBJ1-3; 9 bases are a match to TRBD1. The CDR3 consists of 16 residues. Looked up from germline, CDR1 is MNHEY and CDR2 is SVGAGI. The ends lost 0 bases at V and 2 bases at J; junction bases unmatched: 2. CDR3 nucleotides: TGTGCCAGCAGTTACTCGGGGGACAGGGCTGGAAACACCATATATTTT. Its protein product is CASSYSGDRAGNTIYF.

The rearrangement joins TRBV14 to TRBJ1-1; D is undetermined. Trimming cost V 4 bases and J 7 bases, with 16 bases left between them. This CDR3 has 14 residues. Germline lookup yields CDR1 SGHDN and CDR2 FVKESK. The CDR3 reads CASSPLDGNLEAFF. The CDR3 nucleotides read TGTGCCAGCAGCCCCCTGGACGGAAATCTTGAAGCTTTCTTT.

This clone was detected only a few times. The chain couples TRBV30 to TRBJ2-7, with D possibly TRBD1 on 6 matching bases. Germline values: CDR1 GTSNPN, CDR2 SVGIG (reference sequence). This CDR3 region has 13 residues. The germline V and J ends were trimmed by 0 bases and 6 bases, with 12 bases remaining between them. The CDR3 here is CAWSVLTRGEQYF. The CDR3 nucleotides are TGTGCCTGGAGTGTCCTAACCAGGGGCGAGCAGTACTTC.

This clone was observed a handful of times. The chain links TRBV4-1 to TRBJ2-1, with 8 bases fitting TRBD2. Per germline, CDR1 MGHRA and CDR2 YSYEKL. V lost 0 bases and J lost 3; bases outside the gene matches: 10. This CDR3 is 18 amino acids long. In DNA, the CDR3 is TGCGCCAGCAGCCAAGAACCCCCTGGGGCGGGAGGCTACAATGAGCAGTTCTTC. Amino acid sequence: CASSQEPPGAGGYNEQFF.

Concerning this clone: This CDR3 is also generated by other DNA sequences in the sample. The V gene is TRBV7-8, the J gene TRBJ2-5; D possibly corresponds to TRBD2 (6 bases). The V and J ends lost 1 base and 2 bases respectively, with 8 bases between them. The CDR3 has 14 amino acids. The germline V gene encodes CDR1 SGHVS and CDR2 FQNEAQ. Here the CDR3 reads CASSLERGQETQYF. DNA of the CDR3: TGTGCCAGCAGCTTAGAACGGGGGCAAGAGACCCAGTACTTC.

The chain links TRBV5-5 to TRBJ2-7; possible D gene TRBD1, 6 bases. V was cut by 3 bases and J by 2 bases, with 12 bases left in between. This CDR3 comprises 14 residues. Germline CDR1 and CDR2: SGHKS and YYEKEE (reference sequence). In DNA, the CDR3 is TGTGCCAGCAGCTGGCAGGGGCATACCTACGAGCAGTACTTC. Translating it yields CASSWQGHTYEQYF.

This chain joins TRBV18 and TRBJ2-7; unclear D gene. Germline V lookup: CDR1 KGHSH, CDR2 LQKENI. V was cut by 6 bases and J by 4 bases, with 13 bases left in between. The CDR3 length is 13 residues. CDR3 region: CASSLGPIYEQYF. In nucleotides, the CDR3 is TGTGCCAGCTCCCTCGGACCAATATACGAGCAGTACTTC.

The chain links TRBV27 to TRBJ2-7, with D uncertain. CDR3 size: 17 residues. Germline V gene sequence: CDR1 MNHEY, CDR2 SMNVEV (reference sequence). V was clipped by 6 bases and J by 4 bases, with 25 bases between them. The CDR3 loop is CASRNRRPEGPCYEQYF. Written as DNA, the CDR3 is TGTGCCAGCAGAAACCGTCGTCCCGAAGGGCCCTGTTACGAGCAGTACTTC.

The rearrangement links TRBV30 to TRBJ1-2; no definite D call. From germline, CDR1 is GTSNPN and CDR2 SVGIG (reference sequence). The CDR3 consists of 14 residues. V lost 0 bases and J lost 8, with 16 bases in between. CDR3: CAWSVVTGDTGYTF. The CDR3, as DNA: TGTGCCTGGAGTGTAGTAACCGGAGACACCGGCTACACCTTC.

The chain joins TRBV7-8 to TRBJ1-2, with D possibly TRBD1 on 5 matching bases. CDR3 length: 11 residues. CDR1 is SGHVS and CDR2 is FQNEAQ in the germline V gene. V was clipped by 4 bases and J by 8 bases, with 8 bases between them. The CDR3 spells CASSSSGGYTF. Here the CDR3 DNA reads TGTGCCAGCAGCTCCTCAGGGGGCTACACCTTC.